A selection of T cell receptor beta chains follows, all from one sample in a study of blood T cells in healthy people across ages. TCRdb reanalysed the 5' RACE reads using MiXCR and keeps one entry per CDR3 protein. The table shows about 620,000 distinct CDR3 sequences, with more than 20% occurring only once. What was sequenced was blood. Every receptor here comes from a man between 65 and 85 years old in good health. CDR3s include the opening cysteine and the closing phenylalanine or tryptophan. The D gene is left open where the match is weak. For some rows the clone size is stated as once, few or many, or as a class when expanded; others skip it.

clone_size: .; d_call: TRBD2; v_call: TRBV6-2/TRBV6-3; j_call: TRBJ2-5; cdr3_nt: TGTGCCAGCAGTTACCTGGCAGGCGGGGGCCAAGAGACCCAGTACTTC; cdr3_aa: CASSYLAGGGQETQYF
clone_size: few; d_call: .; v_call: TRBV5-5; j_call: TRBJ2-6; cdr3_nt: TGTGCCAGCAGCCGCGAGGCAGCTGGGGCCAACGTCCTGACTTTC; cdr3_aa: CASSREAAGANVLTF
clone_size: few; d_call: .; v_call: TRBV15; j_call: TRBJ2-1; cdr3_nt: TGTGCCACCAGCAGGAGGGGCGGAAGCTCCTACAATGAGCAGTTCTTC; cdr3_aa: CATSRRGGSSYNEQFF
clone_size: few; d_call: .; v_call: TRBV7-2; j_call: TRBJ2-3; cdr3_nt: TGTGCCAGCAGCGCCAGGACGCAAGATACGCAGTATTTT; cdr3_aa: CASSARTQDTQYF
clone_size: .; d_call: .; v_call: TRBV20-1; j_call: TRBJ2-3; cdr3_nt: TGCAGTGCTAGAGGCGAGCTGGCCACCCCAGATACGCAGTATTTT; cdr3_aa: CSARGELATPDTQYF
clone_size: few; d_call: .; v_call: TRBV20-1; j_call: TRBJ2-7; cdr3_nt: TGCAGTGCCGGGGGACAGAGCTCTGTCGAGCAGTACTTC; cdr3_aa: CSAGGQSSVEQYF
clone_size: few; d_call: .; v_call: TRBV27; j_call: TRBJ2-7; cdr3_nt: TGTGCCAGCAGTCGCCACAGGGAGGCCTACGAGCAGTACTTC; cdr3_aa: CASSRHREAYEQYF
clone_size: few; d_call: .; v_call: TRBV20-1; j_call: TRBJ2-3; cdr3_nt: TGCAGTGCTACGGTCGGGAGAGGTACAGATACGCAGTATTTT; cdr3_aa: CSATVGRGTDTQYF
clone_size: many; d_call: .; v_call: TRBV20-1; j_call: TRBJ2-7; cdr3_nt: TGCAGTGCTCGCCTGTCTGGGTTGGCCTACGAGCAGTACTTC; cdr3_aa: CSARLSGLAYEQYF
clone_size: .; d_call: .; v_call: TRBV14; j_call: TRBJ1-1; cdr3_nt: TGTGCCAGCAGCGCGAACACTGAAGCTTTCTTT; cdr3_aa: CASSANTEAFF
clone_size: few; d_call: .; v_call: TRBV2; j_call: TRBJ2-5; cdr3_nt: TGTGCCAGCAGTGAATGGGTTCAAGAGACCCAGTACTTC; cdr3_aa: CASSEWVQETQYF
clone_size: .; d_call: .; v_call: TRBV15; j_call: TRBJ2-5; cdr3_nt: TGTGCCAAACGTCGCCAGGCCCTGCATCATCCCATTTTTCAAGAGACCCAGTACTTC; cdr3_aa: CAKRRQALHHPIFQETQYF
clone_size: .; d_call: .; v_call: TRBV7-2; j_call: TRBJ1-2; cdr3_nt: TGTGCCAGCAGCTTATATGACCACTATGGCTACACCTTC; cdr3_aa: CASSLYDHYGYTF
clone_size: few; d_call: .; v_call: TRBV6-4; j_call: TRBJ1-1; cdr3_nt: TGTGCCAGCAGTGAAACTCGGAACACTGAAGCTTTCTTT; cdr3_aa: CASSETRNTEAFF
clone_size: many; d_call: TRBD1; v_call: TRBV5-6; j_call: TRBJ2-2; cdr3_nt: TGTGCCAGCAGCCGGGGACAGGGAACCGGGGAGCTGTTTTTT; cdr3_aa: CASSRGQGTGELFF
clone_size: .; d_call: TRBD2; v_call: TRBV2; j_call: TRBJ2-1; cdr3_nt: TGTGCCAGCAGTGCTGCGGGAGTGGATTACAATGAGCAGTTCTTC; cdr3_aa: CASSAAGVDYNEQFF
clone_size: few; d_call: TRBD1; v_call: TRBV6-1; j_call: TRBJ1-5; cdr3_nt: TGTGCCAGCAGTGAAAACAGGGGTCCCAATCAGCCCCAGCATTTT; cdr3_aa: CASSENRGPNQPQHF
clone_size: .; d_call: .; v_call: TRBV9; j_call: TRBJ2-3; cdr3_nt: TGTGCCAGCAGCGCGAGGGACAGCACAGATACGCAGTATTTT; cdr3_aa: CASSARDSTDTQYF
clone_size: .; d_call: .; v_call: TRBV20-1; j_call: TRBJ1-1; cdr3_nt: TGCAGTGCTAGAGGATCCGCGACGGTGAACACTGAAGCTTTCTTT; cdr3_aa: CSARGSATVNTEAFF
clone_size: .; d_call: .; v_call: TRBV7-9; j_call: TRBJ2-5; cdr3_nt: TGTGCCAGCAGCACCCGGGCGGGCCCCCAAGAGACCCAGTACTTC; cdr3_aa: CASSTRAGPQETQYF
clone_size: .; d_call: TRBD2; v_call: TRBV20-1; j_call: TRBJ2-7; cdr3_nt: TGCAGTGCTAGACCGGGACTAGCGGTTAGCTACGAGCAGTACTTC; cdr3_aa: CSARPGLAVSYEQYF
clone_size: many; d_call: .; v_call: TRBV7-9; j_call: TRBJ2-7; cdr3_nt: TGTGCCAGCAGCTTAAGGCAGTCGCCTCTCGACGAGCAGTACTTC; cdr3_aa: CASSLRQSPLDEQYF
clone_size: few; d_call: .; v_call: TRBV9; j_call: TRBJ2-7; cdr3_nt: TGTGCCAGCAGCGTAGGACTGACGGCCTACGAGCAGTACTTC; cdr3_aa: CASSVGLTAYEQYF
clone_size: .; d_call: .; v_call: TRBV7-2; j_call: TRBJ2-1; cdr3_nt: TGTGTCAGCAGCTCCTGGGGACGGTACAATGAGCGGTTCTTC; cdr3_aa: CVSSSWGRYNERFF
clone_size: .; d_call: .; v_call: TRBV10-3; j_call: TRBJ2-3; cdr3_nt: TGTGCCATCAGTGTAGACGCGCCGACAGTGGGAACAGATACGCAGTATTTT; cdr3_aa: CAISVDAPTVGTDTQYF
clone_size: few; d_call: TRBD2; v_call: TRBV28; j_call: TRBJ2-4; cdr3_nt: TGTGCCAGCAGTGAGCCGCCGGGACTAGCGGGAGGGAACATTCAGTACTTC; cdr3_aa: CASSEPPGLAGGNIQYF
clone_size: .; d_call: .; v_call: TRBV2; j_call: TRBJ2-5; cdr3_nt: TGTGCCAGCAGTGAATTGGGGGCGGGAGAGACCCAGTACTTC; cdr3_aa: CASSELGAGETQYF
clone_size: .; d_call: .; v_call: TRBV27; j_call: TRBJ1-5; cdr3_nt: TGTGCCAGCAGTTGGCAGGGCTTTCAGCCCCAGCATTTT; cdr3_aa: CASSWQGFQPQHF
clone_size: few; d_call: TRBD2; v_call: TRBV20-1; j_call: TRBJ2-2; cdr3_nt: TGCAGTGGGAGACTAGCGGGACACACCGGGGAGCTGTTTTTT; cdr3_aa: CSGRLAGHTGELFF